These 29 T cell receptor beta chains were sequenced from one sample in a study of T cells in localized non-small cell lung cancer. TCRdb's copy holds only in-frame clones and misses some; the assay was immunoSEQ multiplex PCR. The profile shows under 60,000 clones, 70% to 90% of them singletons. This material consisted of peripheral blood, taken before any cancer treatment. Receptors originate from a male donor aged 60 or older with stage III squamous cell lung carcinoma.

The chain uses TRBV19 and TRBJ2-2; tentative D call: TRBD2 (5 bases). V gave up 10 bases and J gave up 0 bases, with 12 bases separating them. In germline, CDR1 is LNHDA, CDR2 SQIVND (reference sequence). The CDR3 sequence is 14 residues long. CDR3 bases: TGTGCCACCGCACTAGTTGCGAACACCGGGGAGCTGTTTTTT. Residues: CATALVANTGELFF.

This chain links TRBV5-4 with TRBJ2-2; TRBD2 is a possible D gene (5 bases). Germline CDR1 is SGHNT and CDR2 is YYREEE (reference sequence). The length of the CDR3 is 15 residues. V gave up 3 bases and J gave up 7 bases, with 16 bases separating them. CDR3 amino acids: CASSSGNQVSGELFF. The CDR3 DNA follows: TGTGCCAGCAGCTCCGGGAATCAGGTCAGCGGGGAGCTGTTTTTT. The variable domain in full, completed from reference TRBV5-4 and TRBJ2-2, reads ETGVTQSPTHLIKTRGQQVTLRCSSQSGHNTVSWYQQALGQGPQFIFQYYREEENGRGNFPPRFSGLQFPNYSSELNVNALELDDSALYLCASSSGNQVSGELFFGEGSRLTVL.

The CDR3 here is CASSYHLSRAGYGYTF. CDR3 sequence (DNA): TGTGCCAGCAGTTACCATTTATCACGGGCAGGATACGGCTACACCTTC. The chain is built from TRBV6-5 and TRBJ1-2; D unresolved. V was shortened by 2 bases and J by 8 bases, with 21 bases between the two germline ends. CDR1 is MNHEY, CDR2 SVGAGI, per germline. The CDR3 covers 16 residues.

The chain employs TRBV5-4 and TRBJ1-2; the D gene is possibly TRBD1 (5 bases). This CDR3 region has 15 residues. The germline V and J ends were trimmed by 4 bases and 0 bases, with 13 bases remaining between them. Germline CDR1 SGHNT, CDR2 YYREEE (reference sequence). The CDR3, as DNA: TGTGCCAGCAGCCCAGACAGTGGCACTAACTATGGCTACACCTTC. As protein: CASSPDSGTNYGYTF.

V usage is TRBV4-3 and J usage is TRBJ1-5; D unresolved. Between the trimmed V and J ends, which lost 0 bases and 7 bases, there was a span of 13 bases. The germline V gene has CDR1 LGHNA and CDR2 YSLEER. The CDR3 extends over 15 amino acids. CDR3 amino acids: CASSQDWRVGQPQHF. Here the CDR3 DNA reads TGCGCCAGCAGCCAAGATTGGAGGGTCGGACAGCCCCAGCATTTT.

J is TRBJ1-5 and V is TRBV6-1, with unresolved D. The germline V gene has CDR1 MNHNS and CDR2 SASEGT. Trimming pared 4 bases from V and 7 bases from J, leaving 11 bases between. The CDR3 is made up of 13 amino acids. The CDR3: CASSGEKGQPQHF. The DNA of the CDR3 is TGTGCCAGCAGTGGAGAAAAGGGCCAGCCCCAGCATTTT.

The V and J genes are TRBV5-6 and TRBJ2-3; tentative D call: TRBD2 (7 bases). Between the trimmed V and J ends, which lost 3 bases and 2 bases, there was a span of 19 bases. This CDR3 region has 17 residues. Germline CDR1 reads SGHDT; CDR2 reads YYEEEE. The DNA for the CDR3 is TGTGCCAGCAGCTCCCCCCGGGGGGCCAGGGACACAGATACGCAGTATTTT. Protein product: CASSSPRGARDTDTQYF.

This clone was seen a single time. A read error may account for a junction end that differs from germline. The CDR3 sequence: CASILKGTGNNEQFF. In nucleotides, the CDR3 is TGTGCCAGCATCTTAAAGGGGACAGGAAACAATGAGCAGTTCTTC. This rearrangement joins TRBV7-2 to TRBJ2-1; 8 bases map to TRBD1. The CDR3 is 15 residues long. Germline V lookup: CDR1 SGHTA, CDR2 FQGNSA.

This clone was found a few times. The gene calls are TRBV2 and TRBJ2-4; D is perhaps TRBD1 or TRBD2 (5 bases each). Per the germline V gene, CDR1 is SNHLY and CDR2 is FYNNEI. Between the trimmed V and J ends, which lost 2 bases and 11 bases, there was a span of 16 bases. This CDR3 has 14 amino acids. This CDR3 reads CASSENPGTQVQYF. The DNA of the CDR3 is TGTGCCAGCAGTGAAAATCCCGGGACCCAGGTTCAGTACTTC.

V and J are TRBV9 and TRBJ2-2; 8 nucleotides align to TRBD2. The V gene's germline CDR1 is SGDLS and CDR2 YYNGEE. Trimming cost V 2 bases and J 1 base; bases outside gene matches: 1. This CDR3 region has 15 residues. DNA for the CDR3: TGTGCCAGCAGCGTCAGCGGGGGGAACACCGGGGAGCTGTTTTTT. Translated, it gives CASSVSGGNTGELFF.

J is TRBJ2-7 and V is TRBV7-2; D is ambiguous. The germline V and J ends were trimmed by 2 bases and 3 bases, with 5 bases remaining between them. The V gene's germline CDR1 is SGHTA and CDR2 FQGNSA. The CDR3 has 12 residues. The CDR3 is CASSLFSYEQYF. The CDR3 nucleotides read TGTGCCAGCAGCTTATTCAGCTACGAGCAGTACTTC. Full variable domain (remainder filled in from reference TRBV7-2 and TRBJ2-7): GAGVSQSPSNKVTEKGKDVELRCDPISGHTALYWYRQSLGQGLEFLIYFQGNSAPDKSGLPSDRFSAERTGGSVSTLTIQRTQQEDSAVYLCASSLFSYEQYFGPGTRLTVT.

CDR3 nucleotide sequence: TGTGCCAGCAGTGGACAGGGCACTAATGAAAAACTGTTTTTT. It translates to CASSGQGTNEKLFF. This rearrangement joins TRBV28 to TRBJ1-4; the match to TRBD1 covers 8 bases. This CDR3 has 14 residues. In germline, CDR1 is MDHEN, CDR2 SYDVKM. Trimming removed 5 bases from V and 2 bases from J; junction bases left unmatched: 1.

The chain carries TRBV7-2 and TRBJ2-1, with D perhaps TRBD1 (5 bases). CDR3 length: 13 amino acids. The germline V gene has CDR1 SGHTA and CDR2 FQGNSA. V shed 5 bases and J shed 8 bases, with 13 bases lying between them. The CDR3 bases are TGTGCCAGCAGCCCCTCCAGGGCGTATGAGCAGTTCTTC. This translates into CASSPSRAYEQFF. Together with reference TRBV7-2 and TRBJ2-1, the CDR3 gives the full variable domain: GAGVSQSPSNKVTEKGKDVELRCDPISGHTALYWYRQSLGQGLEFLIYFQGNSAPDKSGLPSDRFSAERTGGSVSTLTIQRTQQEDSAVYLCASSPSRAYEQFFGPGTRLTVL.

The chain links TRBV28 to TRBJ2-3; 11 bases map to TRBD2. Germline assignment: CDR1 MDHEN and CDR2 SYDVKM. The CDR3 has 15 amino acids. Trimming removed 5 bases from V and 7 bases from J; junction bases left unmatched: 8. The CDR3 sequence is CASSPNSGGAYTQYF. CDR3 nucleotides: TGTGCCAGCAGTCCTAATAGCGGGGGGGCGTATACGCAGTATTTT.

This rearrangement joins TRBV5-1 to TRBJ2-3, with TRBD2 matching over 7 bases. This CDR3 is built from 15 residues. V lost 4 bases, J lost 0 bases, and 5 bases stayed unmatched. Germline V CDR1 and CDR2: SGHRS, YFSETQ. The CDR3 here is CASSRRGTSTDTQYF. The CDR3 nucleotides are TGCGCCAGCAGCCGGCGGGGGACTAGCACAGATACGCAGTATTTT.

The V and J genes are TRBV5-1 and TRBJ2-3; 9 bases agree with TRBD2. J gave up 6 bases and V 5 bases, and 16 bases lay outside the gene matches. CDR1 SGHRS and CDR2 YFSETQ come from the germline V gene. CDR3 length: 17 residues. CDR3 loop: CASSLARAGGLGDTQYF. The CDR3 region has the DNA TGCGCCAGCAGTCTCGCGAGAGCGGGGGGCCTCGGGGATACGCAGTATTTT.

V is TRBV28 and J is TRBJ2-1; 8 bases line up with TRBD1. The CDR3 length is 15 residues. Losses at the gene ends were 6 bases for V and 10 bases for J; bases not matched to a gene: 14. Looked up from germline, CDR1 is MDHEN and CDR2 is SYDVKM. CDR3 bases: TGTGCCAGCAGGGACACAGGGGGAGGATTCGGAGAGCAGTTCTTC. Encoded protein: CASRDTGGGFGEQFF.

The chain recombines TRBV11-2 with TRBJ2-7; 7 nucleotides align to TRBD2. V was pared by 5 bases and J by 2 bases, with 6 bases of the junction left unmatched. CDR1 SGHAT and CDR2 FQNNGV come from the germline V gene. CDR3 length: 14 residues. This chain's CDR3 is CASSPPGGAYEQYF. The CDR3 DNA is TGTGCCAGCAGCCCCCCGGGAGGTGCCTACGAGCAGTACTTC.

This clone was detected only once. The rearrangement uses TRBV14 and TRBJ2-5, with 7 bases that match TRBD2. This CDR3 spans 18 amino acids. V lost 5 bases and J lost 9; bases outside the gene matches: 24. CDR1 SGHDN and CDR2 FVKESK come from the germline V gene. The DNA for the CDR3 is TGTGCCAGCAGCGGGCTGGGGCCAGACCCTAAGCTACGGGGGGCCCAGTACTTC. This translates into CASSGLGPDPKLRGAQYF.

The chain employs TRBV5-1 and TRBJ2-2, with D perhaps assigned TRBD1 or TRBD2 (5 bases each). Germline V gene lookup returns CDR1 SGHRS and CDR2 YFSETQ. Trimming removed 0 bases from V and 5 bases from J, with 14 bases in between. CDR3 size: 16 residues. This CDR3 is CASSLAEGLTTGELFF. The CDR3 DNA follows: TGCGCCAGCAGCTTGGCCGAGGGGTTAACGACCGGGGAGCTGTTTTTT.

The chain is built from TRBV9 and TRBJ2-2; D gene ambiguous. CDR1 is SGDLS, CDR2 YYNGEE, per germline. V was cut by 3 bases and J by 7 bases, with 19 bases left in between. The CDR3 is made up of 16 amino acids. The CDR3 region has the DNA TGTGCCAGCAGCGCTTCTTCGGACCCTTCACGCGGGGAGCTGTTTTTT. The encoded protein is CASSASSDPSRGELFF.

This clone was found a few times. The J gene is TRBJ1-3, the V gene TRBV5-1; D unclear. The CDR3 contains 16 residues. From germline, CDR1 is SGHRS and CDR2 YFSETQ. V lost 3 bases and J 0 bases, leaving 13 bases between the germline ends. CDR3 loop: CASSSDTIGSGNTIYF. The CDR3 DNA sequence: TGCGCCAGCAGCTCCGACACTATTGGCTCTGGAAACACCATATATTTT. Together with reference TRBV5-1 and TRBJ1-3, the CDR3 gives the full variable domain: KAGVTQTPRYLIKTRGQQVTLSCSPISGHRSVSWYQQTPGQGLQFLFEYFSETQRNKGNFPGRFSGRQFSNSRSEMNVSTLELGDSALYLCASSSDTIGSGNTIYFGEGSWLTVV.

The V and J genes are TRBV7-9 and TRBJ2-5, with 9 bases that match TRBD1. This CDR3 is built from 14 residues. Looked up from germline, CDR1 is SEHNR and CDR2 is FQNEAQ (reference sequence). V shed 3 bases and J 1 base; nucleotides not matched to a gene: 0. CDR3 amino acids: CASSLDRGQETQYF. CDR3 DNA: TGTGCCAGCAGCTTGGACAGGGGCCAAGAGACCCAGTACTTC.

The chain recombines TRBV7-9 with TRBJ2-1; 8 bases match TRBD2. Germline assignment: CDR1 SEHNR and CDR2 FQNEAQ (reference sequence). Trimming removed 1 base from V and 5 bases from J; junction bases left unmatched: 10. The CDR3 runs 17 residues. CDR3: CASSLGALAGSDNEQFF. The CDR3 DNA reads TGTGCCAGCAGCTTAGGAGCCTTAGCGGGGAGTGACAATGAGCAGTTCTTC.

The chain recombines TRBV6-5 with TRBJ2-7; either TRBD1 or TRBD2 may fit D (5 bases each). This CDR3 has 15 residues. Germline CDR1 MNHEY, CDR2 SVGAGI. V was trimmed by 6 bases and J by 3 bases, leaving 18 bases between them. The chain's CDR3 is CASSPEGSAFYEQYF. CDR3 bases: TGTGCCAGCAGCCCCGAGGGGAGCGCCTTCTACGAGCAGTACTTC.

This chain connects TRBV7-2 to TRBJ1-5; D is unresolved. Germline lookup yields CDR1 SGHTA and CDR2 FQGNSA. Trimming stripped 7 bases from V and 6 bases from J, with 13 bases between. This CDR3 region has 13 residues. This CDR3 is CASTPQLGQPQHF. Here the CDR3 DNA reads TGTGCCAGCACCCCCCAGTTGGGTCAGCCCCAGCATTTT.

V is TRBV9 and J is TRBJ2-7; D is unresolved. The CDR3 contains 14 residues. Germline assignment: CDR1 SGDLS and CDR2 YYNGEE. V shed 0 bases and J shed 0 bases, with 7 bases lying between them. The CDR3 bases are TGTGCCAGCAGCGTAGATCCCTTCTCCTACGAGCAGTACTTC. Translation gives CASSVDPFSYEQYF. Full variable domain (outside the CDR3, taken from reference TRBV9 and TRBJ2-7): DSGVTQTPKHLITATGQRVTLRCSPRSGDLSVYWYQQSLDQGLQFLIQYYNGEERAKGNILERFSAQQFPDLHSELNLSSLELGDSALYFCASSVDPFSYEQYFGPGTRLTVT.

The chain uses TRBV27 and TRBJ2-7, with 7 bases aligning to TRBD1. Per germline, CDR1 MNHEY and CDR2 SMNVEV (reference sequence). V dropped 0 bases and J dropped 2; count of bases not matched to a gene: 7. The CDR3 loop spans 16 amino acids. CDR3 DNA sequence: TGTGCCAGCAGTTTATCTCTTGACAGGGTGCCCTACGAGCAGTACTTC. Translation: CASSLSLDRVPYEQYF.

The chain recombines TRBV7-9 with TRBJ2-3; D perhaps matches TRBD1 (5 bases). There are 11 residues in the CDR3. Per the germline V gene, CDR1 is SEHNR and CDR2 is FQNEAQ (reference sequence). The V end lost 3 bases, the J end lost 8 bases, and 6 bases lay between the germline ends. The CDR3 is CASSFDSTQYF. DNA for the CDR3: TGTGCCAGCAGCTTTGACAGTACGCAGTATTTT.